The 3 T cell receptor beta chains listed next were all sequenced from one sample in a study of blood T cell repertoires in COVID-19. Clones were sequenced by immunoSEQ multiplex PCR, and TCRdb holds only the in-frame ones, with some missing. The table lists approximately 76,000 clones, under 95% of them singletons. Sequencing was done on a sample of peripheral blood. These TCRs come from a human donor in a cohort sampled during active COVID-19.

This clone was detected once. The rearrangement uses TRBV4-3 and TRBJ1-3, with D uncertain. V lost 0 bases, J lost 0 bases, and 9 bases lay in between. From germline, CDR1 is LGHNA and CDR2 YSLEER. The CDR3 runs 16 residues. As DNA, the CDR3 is TGCGCCAGCAGCCAAGAGTTGGGAGACTCTGGAAACACCATATATTTT. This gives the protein CASSQELGDSGNTIYF.

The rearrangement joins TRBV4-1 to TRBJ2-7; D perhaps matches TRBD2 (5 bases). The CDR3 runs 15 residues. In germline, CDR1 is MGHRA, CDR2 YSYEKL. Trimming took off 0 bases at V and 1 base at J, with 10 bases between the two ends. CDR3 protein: CASSQDKPGSYEQYF. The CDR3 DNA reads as TGCGCCAGCAGCCAAGATAAGCCGGGGTCCTACGAGCAGTACTTC.

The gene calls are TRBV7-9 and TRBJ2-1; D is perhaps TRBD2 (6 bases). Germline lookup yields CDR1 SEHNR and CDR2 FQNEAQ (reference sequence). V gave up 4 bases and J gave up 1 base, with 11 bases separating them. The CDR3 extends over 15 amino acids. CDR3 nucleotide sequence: TGTGCCAGCAGCTCCTCGGGGGAGTCCTACAATGAGCAGTTCTTC. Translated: CASSSSGESYNEQFF.